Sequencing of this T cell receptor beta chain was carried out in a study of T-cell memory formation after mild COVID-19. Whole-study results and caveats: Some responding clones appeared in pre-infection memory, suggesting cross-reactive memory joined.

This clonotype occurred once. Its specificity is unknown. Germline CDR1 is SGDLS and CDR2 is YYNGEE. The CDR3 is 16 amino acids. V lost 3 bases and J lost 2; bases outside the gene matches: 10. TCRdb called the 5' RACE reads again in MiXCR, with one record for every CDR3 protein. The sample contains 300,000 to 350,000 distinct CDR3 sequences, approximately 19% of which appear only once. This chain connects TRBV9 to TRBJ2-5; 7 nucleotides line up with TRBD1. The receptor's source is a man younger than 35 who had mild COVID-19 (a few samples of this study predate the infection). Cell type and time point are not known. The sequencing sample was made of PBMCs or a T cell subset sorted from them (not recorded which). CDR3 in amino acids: CASSGTGAGLQETQYF. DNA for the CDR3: TGTGCCAGCAGCGGTACAGGGGCCGGGTTACAAGAGACCCAGTACTTC. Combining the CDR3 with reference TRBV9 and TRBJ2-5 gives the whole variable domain DSGVTQTPKHLITATGQRVTLRCSPRSGDLSVYWYQQSLDQGLQFLIQYYNGEERAKGNILERFSAQQFPDLHSELNLSSLELGDSALYFCASSGTGAGLQETQYFGPGTRLLVL.